The sequence of this T cell receptor beta chain was determined in a study of cytomegalovirus exposure and HLA in healthy donors. Study-wide findings and caveats: An apparent linkage of common viral pathogens to several of the most significant clusters emerged in a later analysis. In a later analysis, donors in an Asian-associated ancestry cluster reportedly had fewer N-insertions in productive TCRs than the cohort mean. V- and J-gene trimming of TCR beta was linked (in a later analysis) to a missense DCLRE1C variant.

With 60 Vbeta and 13 Jbeta primers, the PCR was carried out. Only in-frame clones appear in the TCRdb table, and some are missing; sequencing was by immunoSEQ multiplex PCR. The sample gives about 140,000 clones, approximately 80% of which show up once; approximately 4% is in the top ten. With respect to this clone: What it recognizes is unknown.

This clonotype was obtained from a man younger than 35 in good health and CMV-seronegative. Sequencing used PBMCs.

The CDR3 DNA is TGTGCCAGCAGCTTATCGGGCGGGAGACGGAATGAGCAGTTCTTC. Protein product: CASSLSGGRRNEQFF. This chain links TRBV7-6 with TRBJ2-1; 7 bases align to TRBD2. J was trimmed by 7 bases and V by 2 bases; bases with no gene match: 8. Germline assignment: CDR1 SGHVS and CDR2 FNYEAQ. CDR3 length: 15 residues.